This TCR beta chain was observed in a study of OX40 agonist ivuxolimab in advanced cancers. Study-wide context: Earlier treatment with anti-PD-1, anti-PD-L1 or anti-CTLA-4 was permitted, and 30% to 40% had received some.

Notes on the study in general: In the 0.1-3.0 mg/kg groups, partial responders showed among the lowest expansion.

This table comes from immunoSEQ multiplex PCR, and its TCRdb copy is limited to in-frame clones, with some not included. The data contain 46,000 or so clones, about 90% of them seen just once; the ten biggest clones take up 12%. Sampling of blood occurred at baseline, cycle 4 day 1, and cycle 7 day 1. Notes on this clone: Its matching antigen is unknown.

Germline V gives CDR1 LNHDA, CDR2 SQIVND (reference sequence). The CDR3 covers 14 residues. The chain carries TRBV19 and TRBJ2-1; 7 bases fit TRBD2. The TCR originated in an adult with an advanced solid tumor such as melanoma, head and neck, liver or kidney cancer. The input for sequencing was CD4+ or CD8+ T cells sorted from blood, taken in a trial of the OX40 agonist ivuxolimab. The CDR3: CATSIALGTIEQFF. CDR3 DNA sequence: TGTGCAACTAGTATAGCCCTCGGGACTATTGAGCAGTTCTTC.